This entry lists 2 T cell receptor beta chains sequenced from one sample in a study of CD8 T cells in Susac syndrome. RNA amounts of roughly 0.45 to 1 ug underwent reverse transcription with random hexamers. TCRdb reprocessed the immunoSEQ multiplex PCR reads with MiXCR, giving one entry per CDR3 protein. The sample has around 300,000 distinct CDR3 sequences, around 92% seen once. The source material was CD4+ T cells from PBMCs. Every receptor here comes from a human donor with multiple sclerosis.

This chain's CDR3 is CASSMAPGANVLTF. Written as DNA, the CDR3 is TGTGCCAGTAGTATGGCGCCCGGGGCCAACGTCCTGACTTTC. The chain employs TRBV19 and TRBJ2-6; D gene unclear. With 3 bases removed from V and 4 bases from J, the gap between germline ends came to 7 bases. Germline-derived CDR1 and CDR2 are LNHDA and SQIVND (reference sequence). CDR3 length equals 14 residues.

The chain uses TRBV11-2 and TRBJ2-2, with TRBD2 as a possible D gene (6 bases). Germline V lookup: CDR1 SGHAT, CDR2 FQNNGV. CDR3 length: 16 residues. The germline V and J ends were trimmed by 1 base and 4 bases, with 13 bases remaining between them. In DNA form, the CDR3 reads TGTGCCAGCAGCTTAGTTTCTGGGGGAGGCACCGGGGAGCTGTTTTTT. Residues: CASSLVSGGGTGELFF.